Following are 21 T cell receptor beta chains from one sample sequenced in a study of T cell repertoires in cytomegalovirus infection. The antigens for these receptors are not known. TCRdb re-analysed the reads in MiXCR, keeping a single row per CDR3 protein. The sample yields 650,000 to 850,000 distinct CDR3 sequences, just under 30% seen once. This material consisted of cultured CD8+ T cells from PBMCs, taken from culture after CMV antigen stimulation. The source is a human donor in good health (CMV status not recorded). Some clones in this sample may be carry-over from other donors' samples.

In its sample, this clonotype was seen a few times. The rearrangement uses TRBV6-6 and TRBJ2-5; possibly TRBD2 for D (6 bases). This CDR3 is 18 amino acids long. Trimming shortened V by 8 bases and J by 5 bases, and 30 bases separated the two germline ends. Per the germline V gene, CDR1 is MNHNY and CDR2 is SVGAGI (reference sequence). In DNA form, the CDR3 reads TGTGCCAGCGATGAAGAGCCTAGCGCTACGTCTGCTTTGGAGACCCAGTACTTC. Its protein product is CASDEEPSATSALETQYF.

J is TRBJ2-3 and V is TRBV6-1, with D perhaps being TRBD1 or TRBD2 (5 bases each). The CDR3 contains 16 residues. Germline loops: CDR1 MNHNS, CDR2 SASEGT. Trimming took 0 bases from V and 5 from J, leaving 15 bases between them. Written as DNA, the CDR3 is TGTGCCAGCAGTGAAGCCTGGGACCTGGAAGGAGATACGCAGTATTTT. Its translation: CASSEAWDLEGDTQYF.

This clonotype was counted once. The chain uses TRBV11-2 and TRBJ1-1, with D unclear. The CDR3 is 12 amino acids. CDR1 is SGHAT, CDR2 FQNNGV, per germline. Trimming shortened V by 6 bases and J by 5 bases, and 10 bases separated the two germline ends. The CDR3 here is CASRSHGTEAFF. The CDR3 bases are TGTGCCAGCAGGAGCCACGGGACTGAAGCTTTCTTT.

This clonotype turned up a few times. The CDR3 DNA follows: TGTGCCAGCAGTTACCCCGACGGGTCCGGGGAGCTGTTTTTT. Protein product: CASSYPDGSGELFF. The chain uses TRBV6-5 and TRBJ2-2, with no clear D. The CDR3 contains 14 residues. Germline lookup yields CDR1 MNHEY and CDR2 SVGAGI. The V gene lost 2 bases and the J gene lost 6 bases, with 10 bases spanning the gap.

V gene TRBV7-2 combines with J gene TRBJ1-1, with TRBD1 as a possible D gene (5 bases). CDR1 is SGHTA, CDR2 FQGNSA, per germline. There are 16 residues in the CDR3. Trimming cost V 6 bases and J 2 bases, with 19 bases left between them. CDR3 DNA sequence: TGTGCCAGCAGTCCGGGTCCGTGGGGGGGAAACACTGAAGCTTTCTTT. Its translation: CASSPGPWGGNTEAFF.

The chain joins TRBV20-1 to TRBJ1-6; tentatively, D is TRBD1 (5 bases). V was trimmed by 7 bases and J by 0 bases, leaving 13 bases between them. The CDR3 covers 15 residues. The germline V gene has CDR1 DFQATT and CDR2 SNEGSKA (reference sequence). In nucleotides, the CDR3 is TGCAGTGGGGCGGGGCGGAGCTCCTATAATTCACCCCTCCACTTT. Amino acid sequence: CSGAGRSSYNSPLHF.

This clonotype has more than one count but fewer than ten. The chain combines TRBV28 with TRBJ2-1; the match to TRBD2 covers 7 bases. J was trimmed by 3 bases and V by 3 bases; bases with no gene match: 8. The CDR3 has 16 amino acids. Germline loops: CDR1 MDHEN, CDR2 SYDVKM. The CDR3 loop reads CASSFLSAGDYNEQFF. Here the CDR3 DNA reads TGTGCCAGCAGTTTTCTTTCGGCGGGGGACTACAATGAGCAGTTCTTC.

V gene TRBV6-2 or TRBV6-3 combines with J gene TRBJ1-1; 8 bases map to TRBD1. The CDR3 covers 15 residues. The germline CDR1 and CDR2 sequences are MNHEY and SVGEGT. V shed 0 bases and J 5 bases; nucleotides not matched to a gene: 5. CDR3 in amino acids: CASSYSRTGWTEAFF. CDR3 DNA sequence: TGTGCCAGCAGTTACTCGAGGACAGGGTGGACTGAAGCTTTCTTT.

The rearrangement uses TRBV14 and TRBJ2-3; D tentatively reads TRBD1 or TRBD2 (5 bases each). The ends were cut back, 3 bases at V and 0 bases at J, with 16 bases in the middle. The germline CDR1 and CDR2 sequences are SGHDN and FVKESK. The length of the CDR3 is 17 residues. The DNA for the CDR3 is TGTGCCAGCAGCCAGACCTCAGAGGGGATCAGCACAGATACGCAGTATTTT. This gives the protein CASSQTSEGISTDTQYF. The whole variable domain, remainder taken from reference TRBV14 and TRBJ2-3, is EAGVTQFPSHSVIEKGQTVTLRCDPISGHDNLYWYRRVMGKEIKFLLHFVKESKQDESGMPNNRFLAERTGGTYSTLKVQPAELEDSGVYFCASSQTSEGISTDTQYFGPGTRLTVL.

This clonotype has just a few counts. The J gene is TRBJ1-5, the V gene TRBV19; D unclear. Germline CDR1 is LNHDA and CDR2 is SQIVND (reference sequence). Trimming removed 5 bases at V and 3 bases at J, with 8 bases between. The CDR3 runs to 13 residues. In DNA form, the CDR3 reads TGTGCCAGTAGTGGACGGACCAATCAGCCCCAGCATTTT. Protein: CASSGRTNQPQHF.

The chain combines TRBV6-6 with TRBJ1-1, with D possibly TRBD1 on 6 matching bases. The germline CDR1 and CDR2 sequences are MNHNY and SVGAGI (reference sequence). V was shortened by 8 bases and J by 1 base, with 17 bases between the two germline ends. This CDR3 contains 15 residues. CDR3 residues: CASAYGGAWNTEAFF. The CDR3 DNA reads TGTGCCAGCGCCTACGGGGGGGCATGGAACACTGAAGCTTTCTTT.

The rearrangement uses TRBV6-1 and TRBJ1-2; 8 nucleotides align to TRBD1. Germline CDR1 and CDR2: MNHNS and SASEGT. The CDR3 has 13 residues. The V and J ends lost 1 base and 5 bases, in that order; junction bases with no gene match: 0. CDR3 protein: CASSEGTGYGYTF. The CDR3 coding sequence is TGTGCCAGCAGTGAAGGGACAGGGTATGGCTACACCTTC.

The chain employs TRBV27 and TRBJ1-1; possibly TRBD1 for D (6 bases). The CDR3 runs 14 residues. V lost 4 bases to trimming and J lost 3 bases, with 12 bases between them. Germline V lookup: CDR1 MNHEY, CDR2 SMNVEV (reference sequence). The CDR3 DNA reads as TGTGCCAGCAGTTGGGCTACAGGGTACACTGAAGCTTTCTTT. Translating it yields CASSWATGYTEAFF.

In this sample, this clonotype turned up many times. The chain employs TRBV7-2 and TRBJ1-2, with 7 bases fitting TRBD1. The CDR3 length is 14 residues. CDR1 is SGHTA, CDR2 FQGNSA, per germline. Trimming took 5 bases from V and 4 from J; bases not matched to a gene: 7. In nucleotides, the CDR3 is TGTGCCAGCAGCCAGGGGGGGGTTACCTATGGCTACACCTTC. Its protein is CASSQGGVTYGYTF.

This clonotype occurred a few times. This chain joins TRBV18 and TRBJ2-4; no definite D call. The germline CDR1 and CDR2 sequences are KGHSH and LQKENI. V dropped 0 bases and J dropped 0 bases, with 12 bases sitting between them. CDR3 length: 17 amino acids. The CDR3 protein is CASSPPMTELAKNIQYF. CDR3 nucleotides: TGTGCCAGCTCACCACCGATGACGGAACTAGCCAAAAACATTCAGTACTTC.

This clonotype was recorded a few times. The CDR3 DNA reads as TGTGCCTGTCTAGCAACAACTAATGAAAAACTGTTTTTT. Amino acid sequence: CACLATTNEKLFF. This chain links TRBV19 with TRBJ1-4; unclear D gene. The germline V gene encodes CDR1 LNHDA and CDR2 SQIVND (reference sequence). The length of the CDR3 is 13 residues. V was shortened by 11 bases and J by 0 bases, with 10 bases between the two germline ends.

This clonotype was picked up one time. The chain is built from TRBV20-1 and TRBJ2-2, with 10 bases fitting TRBD2. V dropped 3 bases and J dropped 4; count of bases not matched to a gene: 8. The CDR3 is made up of 16 amino acids. Per the germline V gene, CDR1 is DFQATT and CDR2 is SNEGSKA (reference sequence). The DNA for the CDR3 is TGCAGTGCTAGTGCCCGGACTAGCGGACTCACCGGGGAGCTGTTTTTT. It is translated as CSASARTSGLTGELFF.

The sample holds a few counts of this clonotype. The chain combines TRBV6-6 with TRBJ1-1, with unresolved D. The V end was cut by 0 bases, the J end by 4 bases, with 6 bases between. The CDR3 is 13 residues long. The germline V gene has CDR1 MNHNY and CDR2 SVGAGI (reference sequence). CDR3 region: CASSYSRLTEAFF. CDR3 in DNA: TGTGCCAGCAGTTACTCGAGGCTCACTGAAGCTTTCTTT.

At least ten counts were recorded for this clonotype. This chain joins TRBV12-3 or TRBV12-4 and TRBJ2-3, with D possibly matching TRBD2 (6 bases). V was shortened by 5 bases and J by 2 bases, with 17 bases between the two germline ends. The CDR3 is made up of 16 amino acids. CDR3 sequence: CASSPPSGLVTDTQYF. CDR3 nucleotides: TGTGCCAGCAGTCCACCCTCGGGACTTGTCACAGATACGCAGTATTTT.

The chain is built from TRBV5-5 and TRBJ1-5; no reliable D call. Trimming took 4 bases from V and 5 from J, leaving 10 bases between them. CDR1 SGHKS and CDR2 YYEKEE come from the germline V gene (reference sequence). The CDR3 covers 13 residues. The CDR3, as DNA: TGTGCCAGCAGCGCAGACGGATATCAGCCCCAGCATTTT. It translates to CASSADGYQPQHF. Using reference TRBV5-5 and TRBJ1-5 for the parts outside the CDR3, the full variable domain is DAGVTQSPTHLIKTRGQQVTLRCSPISGHKSVSWYQQVLGQGPQFIFQYYEKEERGRGNFPDRFSARQFPNYSSELNVNALLLGDSALYLCASSADGYQPQHFGDGTRLSIL.

The chain has TRBV7-9 and TRBJ1-2; D is uncertain. CDR1 and CDR2 from the germline V gene are SEHNR and FQNEAQ (reference sequence). Trimming shortened V by 3 bases and J by 4 bases, and 9 bases separated the two germline ends. The length of the CDR3 is 13 residues. The CDR3 loop is CASSFGEFYGYTF. CDR3 nucleotide sequence: TGTGCCAGCAGCTTTGGGGAATTCTATGGCTACACCTTC.